This T cell receptor beta chain was identified during a study of CD8 T cells in acute hepatitis C reinfection. About the research overall: CD8+ T cells recognizing the HCV NS3-1073 epitope were profiled acutely and after viral clearance.

Study-level findings and limits: Preferential TRBV04 and TRBV06 usage appeared in all groups and was not explained by the naive pool. About a dozen public clonotypes were found regardless of outcome.

Sequencing was performed with immunoSEQ multiplex PCR; in TCRdb, only in-frame clones are kept and a portion is missing. The table has about 38,000 clones, approximately 85% seen once. Indicated time point: naive CD8 control sorted from an acute-time-point sample. Cells were stained for CD3, CD8 and CD45RO, excluding dead cells. Trimming removed 0 bases from V and 5 bases from J, with 11 bases in between. Germline CDR1 and CDR2: SGHRS and YFSETQ. The CDR3 totals 14 residues. With respect to this clone: Its matching antigen is unknown.

Specimen: naive CD8+ T cells from PBMCs. The rearrangement links TRBV5-1 to TRBJ2-5; D is undetermined. This TCR came from a woman aged 18-29 years who spontaneously cleared hepatitis C infection. CDR3 bases: TGCGCCAGCAGCTTGGTACCACCCAGGGAGACCCAGTACTTC. It is translated as CASSLVPPRETQYF.